Following are 14 T cell receptor beta chains from one sample sequenced in a study of T-cell reconstitution after alpha-beta-depleted transplantation in children. TCRbeta library preparation incorporated unique molecular identifiers. TCRdb redid the calling of the PCR reads with MiXCR, one entry per CDR3 protein. The data contain 540,000 or so distinct CDR3 sequences, approximately 22% of them singletons. The sequenced sample was PBMCs, mostly from graft donor cells, obtained 360 days after TCRalphabeta/CD19-depleted stem cell transplant. These receptor sequences come from a boy under two years old who had a stem cell transplant for acute myeloid leukemia, so the T cells may come from the graft donor.

The rearrangement joins TRBV20-1 to TRBJ2-5; TRBD2 matches 12 bases. Germline lookup yields CDR1 DFQATT and CDR2 SNEGSKA (reference sequence). There are 19 residues in the CDR3. Trimming cost V 3 bases and J 2 bases; bases outside gene matches: 16. The CDR3 sequence is CSASVYGRASGGAQETQYF. CDR3 nucleotide sequence: TGCAGTGCTAGTGTCTACGGTCGGGCTAGCGGGGGGGCTCAAGAGACCCAGTACTTC.

This clonotype was seen repeatedly, ten times or more. The chain uses TRBV6-2 or TRBV6-3 and TRBJ2-1, with D possibly matching TRBD1 (6 bases). The V gene lost 2 bases and the J gene lost 5 bases, with 10 bases spanning the gap. Germline CDR1 MNHEY, CDR2 SVGEGT. The CDR3 is 14 residues long. For the CDR3, the DNA is TGTGCCAGCAGTTACCTGGACAGAAACAATGAGCAGTTCTTC. This gives the protein CASSYLDRNNEQFF.

The rearrangement uses TRBV11-2 and TRBJ2-1, with D tentatively TRBD1 or TRBD2 (5 bases each). The V gene lost 5 bases and the J gene lost 8 bases, with 16 bases spanning the gap. The length of the CDR3 is 14 residues. Germline CDR1 and CDR2: SGHAT and FQNNGV. The CDR3 loop reads CASSGLMGVDEQFF. The CDR3 DNA reads TGTGCCAGCAGCGGATTGATGGGGGTCGATGAGCAGTTCTTC.

This clonotype has at least ten counts. The rearrangement links TRBV4-3 to TRBJ2-1; 7 bases align to TRBD2. This CDR3 region has 14 residues. Germline V lookup: CDR1 LGHNA, CDR2 YSLEER. Germline trimming cut 1 base from V and 7 bases from J; bases unmatched to any gene: 4. CDR3 sequence: CASSQAPGGNEQFF. CDR3 nucleotides: TGCGCCAGCAGCCAAGCACCGGGGGGTAATGAGCAGTTCTTC.

V gene TRBV12-3 or TRBV12-4 combines with J gene TRBJ2-1; 9 bases are shared with TRBD1. The trim removed 6 bases at V and 4 bases at J, leaving 4 bases unmatched. The CDR3 spans 14 residues. CDR3 nucleotide sequence: TGTGCCAGCAGACCCGGGACAGGGTACAATGAGCAGTTCTTC. Protein product: CASRPGTGYNEQFF.

This chain links TRBV7-8 with TRBJ2-4; perhaps TRBD2 as D (6 bases). CDR3 size: 16 residues. The germline V and J ends were trimmed by 1 base and 7 bases, with 17 bases remaining between them. Germline CDR1 reads SGHVS; CDR2 reads FQNEAQ. Written as DNA, the CDR3 is TGTGCCAGCAGCTTAGTAGCAGGGAGGATAGGCAACATTCAGTACTTC. Protein sequence: CASSLVAGRIGNIQYF.

This chain connects TRBV29-1 to TRBJ2-5, with 7 bases lining up with TRBD1. Germline trimming cut 1 base from V and 0 bases from J; bases unmatched to any gene: 11. The CDR3 loop spans 17 amino acids. The germline CDR1 and CDR2 sequences are SQVTM and ANQGSEA. CDR3 residues: CSVEGGPGQQNQETQYF. The DNA of the CDR3 is TGCAGCGTTGAAGGCGGCCCGGGACAGCAAAACCAAGAGACCCAGTACTTC.

This clonotype was seen only once. The chain is built from TRBV20-1 and TRBJ2-1, with TRBD2 identical over 13 bases. The CDR3 is 19 residues long. Germline V gene sequence: CDR1 DFQATT, CDR2 SNEGSKA (reference sequence). The CDR3, as DNA: TGCAGGGGCCCCCTGTTGGGACTAGCGGGGACGAGCTCCTACAATGAGCAGTTCTTC. It encodes CRGPLLGLAGTSSYNEQFF.

In this sample, this clonotype turned up many times. The chain combines TRBV10-3 with TRBJ1-2; D is ambiguous. Trimming took 2 bases from V and 4 from J, leaving 8 bases between them. This CDR3 is built from 13 residues. CDR1 is ENHRY and CDR2 is SYGVKD in the germline V gene. CDR3 in amino acids: CAISERWAYGYTF. Written as DNA, the CDR3 is TGTGCCATCAGTGAGAGGTGGGCCTATGGCTACACCTTC.

This clonotype was observed a handful of times. The chain carries TRBV7-2 and TRBJ2-5; weak D call: TRBD1 (7 bases). Per germline, CDR1 SGHTA and CDR2 FQGNSA. The CDR3 runs to 16 residues. The V and J ends lost 1 base and 4 bases respectively, with 16 bases between them. The CDR3 bases are TGTGCCAGCAGCTTAGGCCAGACAGGGAGGACAGAGACCCAGTACTTC. Translating it yields CASSLGQTGRTETQYF.

The chain couples TRBV28 to TRBJ2-2; D is unresolved. The ends were cut back, 2 bases at V and 0 bases at J, with 7 bases in the middle. The CDR3 runs 15 residues. Germline assignment: CDR1 MDHEN and CDR2 SYDVKM. CDR3 residues: CASSLLGTNTGELFF. CDR3 nucleotides: TGTGCCAGCAGTTTACTGGGAACGAACACCGGGGAGCTGTTTTTT.

Many counts were recorded for this clonotype. V is TRBV28 and J is TRBJ1-1, with D perhaps matching TRBD1 (5 bases). Germline V CDR1 and CDR2: MDHEN, SYDVKM. Trimming shortened V by 1 base and J by 1 base, and 10 bases separated the two germline ends. The CDR3 runs to 15 residues. The CDR3 coding sequence is TGTGCCAGCAGTTTATCGGGGGGATGGAACACTGAAGCTTTCTTT. Translated, it gives CASSLSGGWNTEAFF.

This clonotype was observed at least ten times. This chain connects TRBV20-1 to TRBJ2-7; D is uncertain. Germline V gene sequence: CDR1 DFQATT, CDR2 SNEGSKA (reference sequence). The CDR3 spans 10 residues. The V end lost 3 bases, the J end lost 1 base, and 1 base lay between the germline ends. The CDR3 DNA reads TGCAGTGCTAGGTCCTACGAGCAGTACGTC. This encodes CSARSYEQYV.

This clonotype was counted at least ten times. V gene TRBV28 combines with J gene TRBJ2-5; 9 positions match TRBD1. The germline gives CDR1 MDHEN, CDR2 SYDVKM. This CDR3 spans 16 amino acids. The junction had 10 bases not matched to a gene; V was cut back by 4 bases and J by 4 bases. The CDR3 DNA reads as TGTGCCAGCAGTTCCCTCTCTGACAGGGGGTTAGAGACCCAGTACTTC. It encodes CASSSLSDRGLETQYF.